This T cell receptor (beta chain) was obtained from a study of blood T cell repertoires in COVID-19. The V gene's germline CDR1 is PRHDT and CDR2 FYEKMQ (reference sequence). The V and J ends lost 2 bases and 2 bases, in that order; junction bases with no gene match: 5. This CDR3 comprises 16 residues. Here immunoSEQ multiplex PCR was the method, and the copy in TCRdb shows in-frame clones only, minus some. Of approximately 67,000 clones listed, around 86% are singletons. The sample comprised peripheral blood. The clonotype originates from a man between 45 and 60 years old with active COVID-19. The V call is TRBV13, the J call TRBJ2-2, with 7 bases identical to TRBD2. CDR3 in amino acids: CASSLSLASNTGELFF. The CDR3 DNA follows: TGTGCCAGCAGCTTATCACTAGCGAGCAACACCGGGGAGCTGTTTTTT.